This T cell receptor (beta chain) appears in the sequencing data of a study of blood T cell repertoires in COVID-19. Study details: Acute and convalescent COVID-19 specimens originated in the United States, Italy and Spain. The analysed material was cDNA or gDNA that came from T cells, B-cell-depleted T cells, or PBMCs.

Original processing notes: Counts of nucleated cells, estimated from reference gene primer amplification, were obtained. TCRdb's copy holds only in-frame clones and misses some; the assay was immunoSEQ multiplex PCR. V and J calls and clone size follow that table, whereas D and trimming were derived from the DNA. This table has around 150,000 clones, around 90% appearing once. Notes on this clone: The same CDR3 arises from other DNA sequences in this sample as well.

Germline-derived CDR1 and CDR2 are SGDLS and YYNGEE. V shed 0 bases and J shed 5 bases, with 8 bases lying between them. The CDR3 has 13 residues. This rearrangement joins TRBV9 to TRBJ1-1; possible D gene TRBD1, 6 bases. The TCR sequence derives from a man aged 18 to 35 with acute or convalescent COVID-19. Sample: peripheral blood. This CDR3 is CASSVAQGTEAFF. In DNA, the CDR3 is TGTGCCAGCAGCGTAGCTCAGGGGACTGAAGCTTTCTTT. Complete variable domain (other parts from reference TRBV9 and TRBJ1-1): DSGVTQTPKHLITATGQRVTLRCSPRSGDLSVYWYQQSLDQGLQFLIQYYNGEERAKGNILERFSAQQFPDLHSELNLSSLELGDSALYFCASSVAQGTEAFFGQGTRLTVV.